This T cell receptor beta chain was identified during a study of shared clonotypes between healthy human individuals. Note on this clone: Other DNA variants within this sample encode the same CDR3.

Germline CDR1 and CDR2: SGDLS and YYNGEE. V lost 0 bases and J lost 0; bases outside the gene matches: 1. CDR3 length equals 15 residues. Repertoires were generated with immunoSEQ multiplex PCR, while TCRdb's copy carries only in-frame clones and drops some. The table records about 680,000 clones, around 90% of them present only once. Naive CD8 cells, CD45RO-negative and positively selected for CCR7, excluded terminally differentiated effector memory CD45RA+ cells. The sample taken for sequencing was naive CD8+ T cells sorted from blood. The clonotype was recovered from a man aged 30 to 45 in good health. The gene calls are TRBV9 and TRBJ2-3, with 7 bases aligning to TRBD2. This CDR3 is CASSVGGSSTDTQYF. The DNA of the CDR3 is TGTGCCAGCAGCGTAGGCGGGAGTAGCACAGATACGCAGTATTTT.